These 25 T cell receptor beta chains originate from one sample sequenced in a study of cytomegalovirus exposure and HLA in healthy donors. Vbeta (60) and Jbeta (13) primers were used in the PCR. Clones were read by immunoSEQ multiplex PCR, and TCRdb kept only the in-frame ones, dropping some. Its table lists about 160,000 clones. The sample taken for sequencing was PBMCs. The receptor set was obtained from a young man in good health and CMV-seronegative.

The rearrangement joins TRBV11-3 to TRBJ2-5, with D possibly TRBD1 on 6 matching bases. Trimming stripped 1 base from V and 2 bases from J, with 17 bases between. The CDR3 contains 17 residues. Germline assignment: CDR1 SGHNT and CDR2 YENEEA. For the CDR3, the DNA is TGTGCCAGCAGCTTAGTTACAGGGCGGGTTGGTCAAGAGACCCAGTACTTC. Translation gives CASSLVTGRVGQETQYF.

This chain joins TRBV11-2 and TRBJ1-5, with D unresolved. The germline V and J ends were trimmed by 5 bases and 0 bases, with 8 bases remaining between them. CDR3 length: 14 amino acids. Germline V CDR1 and CDR2: SGHAT, FQNNGV. The CDR3 DNA reads TGTGCCAGCAGCGATTACAATAGCAATCAGCCCCAGCATTTT. It is translated as CASSDYNSNQPQHF.

The chain employs TRBV4-1 and TRBJ2-7, with TRBD1 identical over 7 bases. Germline CDR1 reads MGHRA; CDR2 reads YSYEKL. The V gene end was trimmed by 2 bases and the J gene end by 1 base; junction bases not matched to a gene: 8. CDR3 size: 16 residues. DNA for the CDR3: TGCGCCAGCAGCCAAAGGTATGAGACAGGGTCCTACGAGCAGTACTTC. Protein product: CASSQRYETGSYEQYF.

This chain connects TRBV30 to TRBJ2-4, with a weak D call TRBD1 (7 bases). CDR3 size: 12 residues. Germline V gene sequence: CDR1 GTSNPN, CDR2 SVGIG (reference sequence). The V end lost 0 bases, the J end lost 8 bases, and 8 bases lay between the germline ends. DNA for the CDR3: TGTGCCTGGAGTGTCAGGGGGGACATTCAGTACTTC. Its protein is CAWSVRGDIQYF.

V usage is TRBV5-6 and J usage is TRBJ2-5; 10 bases are a match to TRBD2. The last part of the DNA fits TRBJ2-7 better; the J call may be wrong. There are 14 residues in the CDR3. From germline, CDR1 is SGHDT and CDR2 YYEEEE. DNA of the CDR3: TGTGCCAGCAGCTTGACTAGCGGGGTCCTCGAGCAGTACTTC. Protein sequence: CASSLTSGVLEQYF.

This chain links TRBV5-1 with TRBJ2-2; 10 bases are shared with TRBD1. CDR3 length equals 15 residues. Looked up from germline, CDR1 is SGHRS and CDR2 is YFSETQ. The ends lost 4 bases at V and 4 bases at J; junction bases unmatched: 4. This chain's CDR3 is CASSETGGITGELFF. The CDR3 bases are TGCGCCAGCAGCGAGACAGGGGGCATCACCGGGGAGCTGTTTTTT. Supplemented by reference TRBV5-1 and TRBJ2-2, the full variable domain reads KAGVTQTPRYLIKTRGQQVTLSCSPISGHRSVSWYQQTPGQGLQFLFEYFSETQRNKGNFPGRFSGRQFSNSRSEMNVSTLELGDSALYLCASSETGGITGELFFGEGSRLTVL.

V gene TRBV10-3 combines with J gene TRBJ2-7; D possibly corresponds to TRBD1 (6 bases). In germline, CDR1 is ENHRY, CDR2 SYGVKD. This CDR3 is built from 15 residues. Trimming cost V 2 bases and J 0 bases, with 11 bases left between them. CDR3 region: CAISERGTASYEQYF. In DNA form, the CDR3 reads TGTGCCATCAGTGAGAGGGGGACCGCCTCCTACGAGCAGTACTTC.

The chain's CDR3 is CASSLKAGEETQYF. CDR3 in DNA: TGTGCCAGCAGCTTAAAAGCGGGAGAAGAGACCCAGTACTTC. The V call is TRBV7-3, the J call TRBJ2-5, with 8 positions matching TRBD2. The germline gives CDR1 SGHTA, CDR2 FQGTGA. V trimming: 1 base; J trimming: 3 bases; junction bases outside the gene matches: 1. This CDR3 region has 14 residues.

The chain recombines TRBV7-2 with TRBJ1-5, with a tentative D call TRBD1 (6 bases). CDR1 and CDR2 from the germline V gene are SGHTA and FQGNSA. Deletions cut 6 bases from V and 4 bases from J, with 16 bases between. CDR3 length: 15 residues. The CDR3, as DNA: TGTGCCAGCAGTATAACAGGGCCCTGGAATCAGCCCCAGCATTTT. As protein: CASSITGPWNQPQHF.

The chain employs TRBV7-9 and TRBJ2-3, with D uncertain. The germline V and J ends were trimmed by 5 bases and 4 bases, with 7 bases remaining between them. Germline V lookup: CDR1 SEHNR, CDR2 FQNEAQ (reference sequence). The CDR3 consists of 12 residues. Here the CDR3 reads CASSEAADTQYF. In DNA, the CDR3 is TGTGCCAGCAGCGAGGCAGCAGATACGCAGTATTTT.

The genes are TRBV25-1 and TRBJ2-7, with D possibly being TRBD1 (6 bases). Germline CDR1 MGHDK, CDR2 SYGVNS. The CDR3 runs 15 residues. V lost 3 bases, J lost 2 bases, and 14 bases lay in between. The CDR3 nucleotides are TGTGCCAGCAGTGATAGGTGGACAGTCGCCTACGAGCAGTACTTC. It is translated as CASSDRWTVAYEQYF.

The gene calls are TRBV5-4 and TRBJ1-2; 8 bases match TRBD1. This CDR3 has 14 amino acids. Germline V CDR1 and CDR2: SGHNT, YYREEE (reference sequence). Trimming took 0 bases from V and 6 from J; bases not matched to a gene: 4. The CDR3 DNA sequence: TGTGCCAGCAGCTTGGGGGACAGGATAGATGGCTACACCTTC. It translates to CASSLGDRIDGYTF.

The chain links TRBV7-2 to TRBJ2-1, with TRBD2 identical over 8 bases. J lost 5 bases, V lost 4 bases, and 1 base had no gene match. Germline V gene lookup returns CDR1 SGHTA and CDR2 FQGNSA. This CDR3 is 13 amino acids long. The chain's CDR3 is CASSYGRDNEQFF. Here the CDR3 DNA reads TGTGCCAGCAGCTACGGGAGGGACAATGAGCAGTTCTTC.

The chain combines TRBV7-9 with TRBJ1-2; D possibly corresponds to TRBD1 (6 bases). V lost 1 base and J lost 1, with 10 bases in between. CDR1 is SEHNR, CDR2 FQNEAQ, per germline (reference sequence). CDR3 length: 15 amino acids. CDR3 amino acids: CASSLVRDINYGYTF. The DNA of the CDR3 is TGTGCCAGCAGCTTAGTCAGGGACATTAACTATGGCTACACCTTC.

Details on this clone: Distinct nucleotide sequences in the sample also encode this CDR3. The chain is built from TRBV5-1 and TRBJ2-1, with a tentative D call TRBD1 (6 bases). V lost 4 bases to trimming and J lost 7 bases, with 9 bases between them. Germline V gene lookup returns CDR1 SGHRS and CDR2 YFSETQ. This CDR3 has 12 amino acids. The CDR3 DNA sequence: TGCGCCAGCAGCCAACAGGGAAATGAGCAGTTCTTC. Protein product: CASSQQGNEQFF.

This sequence joins TRBV27 and TRBJ1-2; TRBD1 agrees at 9 bases. The CDR3 has 15 amino acids. V trimming: 5 bases; J trimming: 8 bases; junction bases outside the gene matches: 12. CDR1 is MNHEY, CDR2 SMNVEV, per germline (reference sequence). CDR3 protein: CASSPLTGGRRGYTF. In DNA, the CDR3 is TGTGCCAGCAGTCCACTAACAGGGGGCAGGAGAGGCTACACCTTC.

J is TRBJ1-1 and V is TRBV30; the D is unclear. This CDR3 has 13 amino acids. V was trimmed by 0 bases and J by 5 bases, leaving 10 bases between them. Germline-derived CDR1 and CDR2 are GTSNPN and SVGIG (reference sequence). CDR3: CAWSVNTGTEAFF. The CDR3 coding sequence is TGTGCCTGGAGTGTCAATACCGGGACTGAAGCTTTCTTT.

The rearrangement links TRBV19 to TRBJ2-4; the D gene is possibly TRBD1 (5 bases). V lost 6 bases, J lost 0 bases, and 9 bases lay in between. Germline V gene sequence: CDR1 LNHDA, CDR2 SQIVND (reference sequence). The CDR3 spans 14 residues. CDR3 bases: TGTGCCAGTAGCCGGACATTAGCCAAAAACATTCAGTACTTC. Translation gives CASSRTLAKNIQYF.

This sequence joins TRBV14 and TRBJ1-6; a weak D match, TRBD1 (5 bases). Germline assignment: CDR1 SGHDN and CDR2 FVKESK. The CDR3 extends over 16 amino acids. Deletions cut 2 bases from V and 7 bases from J, with 15 bases between. The CDR3 here is CASSQKGGARNSPLHF. CDR3 in DNA: TGTGCCAGCAGCCAAAAGGGAGGGGCGAGGAATTCACCCCTCCACTTT.

The CDR3 sequence: CASSLDGGANTEAFF. The CDR3 nucleotides are TGTGCCAGCAGCTTAGATGGGGGGGCAAACACTGAAGCTTTCTTT. J is TRBJ1-1 and V is TRBV11-3; weak D call: TRBD1 (6 bases). Germline-derived CDR1 and CDR2 are SGHNT and YENEEA. V shed 0 bases and J shed 2 bases, with 10 bases lying between them. This CDR3 spans 15 amino acids.

CDR3 in amino acids: CASSPFDRGNTEAFF. CDR3 DNA sequence: TGTGCCAGCTCACCTTTCGACAGGGGAAACACTGAAGCTTTCTTT. The gene calls are TRBV18 and TRBJ1-1; 8 positions match TRBD1. The V segment lost 3 bases and the J segment 2 bases; nucleotides outside the gene matches: 5. The CDR3 runs 15 residues. Germline CDR1 reads KGHSH; CDR2 reads LQKENI.

The chain joins TRBV28 to TRBJ1-1; D may be TRBD1 (6 bases). The CDR3 has 14 residues. CDR1 and CDR2 from the germline V gene are MDHEN and SYDVKM. V lost 5 bases and J 3 bases, leaving 13 bases between the germline ends. CDR3 amino acids: CASSPSDRYTEAFF. The DNA of the CDR3 is TGTGCCAGCAGTCCTTCCGACAGGTACACTGAAGCTTTCTTT. Full variable domain (missing parts from reference TRBV28 and TRBJ1-1): DVKVTQSSRYLVKRTGEKVFLECVQDMDHENMFWYRQDPGLGLRLIYFSYDVKMKEKGDIPEGYSVSREKKERFSLILESASTNQTSMYLCASSPSDRYTEAFFGQGTRLTVV.

CDR3: CASSNRLAGGTDTQYF. DNA for the CDR3: TGTGCCAGTAGCAATCGACTAGCGGGAGGGACAGATACGCAGTATTTT. The rearrangement links TRBV19 to TRBJ2-3, with 14 bases identical to TRBD2. The CDR3 is 16 residues long. V gave up 6 bases and J gave up 3 bases; unmatched junction bases: 5. The germline V gene has CDR1 LNHDA and CDR2 SQIVND (reference sequence).

This chain uses TRBV2 with TRBJ1-5; 7 bases are shared with TRBD1. J gave up 5 bases and V 0 bases, and 7 bases lay outside the gene matches. This CDR3 has 16 amino acids. Germline assignment: CDR1 SNHLY and CDR2 FYNNEI. The CDR3 protein is CASSEAFPTGDQPQHF. DNA for the CDR3: TGTGCCAGCAGTGAAGCTTTCCCCACAGGGGATCAGCCCCAGCATTTT.

The chain is built from TRBV30 and TRBJ1-1; 7 bases are shared with TRBD1. CDR1 is GTSNPN, CDR2 SVGIG, per germline (reference sequence). V trimming: 2 bases; J trimming: 3 bases; junction bases outside the gene matches: 6. The CDR3 is made up of 14 amino acids. CDR3 protein: CAWSIRDRDTEAFF. Written as DNA, the CDR3 is TGTGCCTGGAGTATCCGGGACAGAGACACTGAAGCTTTCTTT.